This TCR beta chain originates from a study of technical replicates of blood from a handful of donors. Using immunoSEQ multiplex PCR, the repertoire was profiled, and TCRdb retains in-frame clones only, with some absent. The sample records about 79,000 clones, 90% to 95% being singletons. Trimming removed 4 bases from V and 3 bases from J; junction bases left unmatched: 6. CDR3 length equals 14 residues. The germline CDR1 and CDR2 sequences are SGHDT and YYEEEE. Material: T cells isolated from PBMCs. The clonotype was recovered from a human donor in good health. The J gene is TRBJ2-7, the V gene TRBV5-6, with TRBD2 matching 8 bases. Written as DNA, the CDR3 is TGTGCCAGCAGCGCCTTCGGGGGGGACTACGAGCAGTACTTC. Its protein product is CASSAFGGDYEQYF. The full variable domain, its missing parts supplied by reference TRBV5-6 and TRBJ2-7, is DAGVTQSPTHLIKTRGQQVTLRCSPKSGHDTVSWYQQALGQGPQFIFQYYEEEERQRGNFPDRFSGHQFPNYSSELNVNALLLGDSALYLCASSAFGGDYEQYFGPGTRLTVT.